One and the same sample provided the 8 T cell receptor beta chains below, sequenced in a study of blood T cell repertoires in COVID-19. Generated by immunoSEQ multiplex PCR, the TCRdb table keeps only in-frame clones and is missing some. The sample yields over 45,000 clones, 83% seen once. Source material: peripheral blood. The receptors derive from a woman of 80 years or more with acute or convalescent COVID-19.

The gene calls are TRBV27 and TRBJ2-5; D might be TRBD1 (6 bases). The germline V and J ends were trimmed by 3 bases and 0 bases, with 8 bases remaining between them. The germline CDR1 and CDR2 sequences are MNHEY and SMNVEV (reference sequence). The CDR3 consists of 14 residues. CDR3 DNA sequence: TGTGCCAGCAGTTTGGGGGCAGACCAAGAGACCCAGTACTTC. Its translation: CASSLGADQETQYF.

This clone is a singleton in its sample. The chain is built from TRBV11-2 and TRBJ2-5; D perhaps matches TRBD1 (7 bases). CDR3 length: 15 residues. Trimming cost V 5 bases and J 5 bases, with 18 bases left between them. The germline CDR1 and CDR2 sequences are SGHAT and FQNNGV. CDR3 sequence (DNA): TGTGCCAGCAGCCTCAGGGGGGACCCTCAGGAGACCCAGTACTTC. Translating it yields CASSLRGDPQETQYF.

This clone was detected once. V usage is TRBV5-6 and J usage is TRBJ1-1; perhaps TRBD1 as D (6 bases). Trimming left V 0 bases short and J 11 bases short, with 8 bases between. CDR1 is SGHDT, CDR2 YYEEEE, per germline. This CDR3 is built from 11 residues. CDR3: CASSLDREAFF. CDR3 sequence (DNA): TGTGCCAGCAGCTTGGACAGGGAGGCTTTCTTT.

Only one count was recorded for this clone. The chain joins TRBV6-2 or TRBV6-3 to TRBJ2-2, with 8 bases lining up with TRBD2. The V gene end was trimmed by 5 bases and the J gene end by 3 bases; junction bases not matched to a gene: 8. This CDR3 contains 16 residues. Germline lookup yields CDR1 MNHEY and CDR2 SVGEGT. CDR3 residues: CASSTGLASDTGELFF. In DNA form, the CDR3 reads TGTGCCAGCAGTACAGGACTAGCTTCAGACACCGGGGAGCTGTTTTTT.

As concerns this clone: At one end, the junction sequence differs from germline, possibly due to a read error. CDR3 in DNA: TGTGTCAGCAGCCAGACACTGGCCACTGAAGCTTTCTTT. Its protein product is CVSSQTLATEAFF. The rearrangement joins TRBV7-2 to TRBJ1-1; D is undetermined. Germline V gene sequence: CDR1 SGHTA, CDR2 FQGNSA. The CDR3 extends over 13 amino acids.

The chain is built from TRBV12-3 or TRBV12-4 and TRBJ1-1; TRBD1 is a possible D gene (6 bases). The ends were cut back, 6 bases at V and 6 bases at J, with 14 bases in the middle. The CDR3 consists of 13 residues. The CDR3 DNA reads TGTGCCAGCAGACATAACAGGGCCCCTGAAGCTTTCTTT. Translated, it gives CASRHNRAPEAFF.

The chain employs TRBV6-1 and TRBJ2-7; a possible D gene is TRBD2 (7 bases). The V end lost 3 bases, the J end lost 2 bases, and 11 bases lay between the germline ends. Germline V gives CDR1 MNHNS, CDR2 SASEGT. The CDR3 runs 14 residues. In nucleotides, the CDR3 is TGTGCCAGCAGTGATTTGCGGGGGCCCTACGAGCAGTACTTC. As protein: CASSDLRGPYEQYF.

The DNA for the CDR3 is TGTGCCAGCAGCTTACAGGTCATGAACACTGAAGCTTTCTTT. Residues: CASSLQVMNTEAFF. The chain links TRBV7-8 to TRBJ1-1, with D unresolved. V was pared by 2 bases and J by 0 bases, with 7 bases between. CDR1 SGHVS and CDR2 FQNEAQ come from the germline V gene. The CDR3 is 14 residues long.